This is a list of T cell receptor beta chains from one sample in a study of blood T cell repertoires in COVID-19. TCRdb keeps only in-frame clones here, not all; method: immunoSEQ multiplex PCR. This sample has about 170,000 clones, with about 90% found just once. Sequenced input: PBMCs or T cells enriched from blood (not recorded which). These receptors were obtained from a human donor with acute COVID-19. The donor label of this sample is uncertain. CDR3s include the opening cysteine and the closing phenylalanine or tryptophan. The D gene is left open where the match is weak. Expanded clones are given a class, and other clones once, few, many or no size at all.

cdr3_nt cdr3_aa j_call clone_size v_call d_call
TGTGCCAGTACCCGAGGGGGGGGACCTGGAAACACCATATATTTT CASTRGGGPGNTIYF TRBJ1-3 - TRBV19 -
TGTGCCAGCAGTTCAGGACTAGCGGGGGGCGCCTACAATGAGCAGTTCTTC CASSSGLAGGAYNEQFF TRBJ2-1 - TRBV28 TRBD2
TGTGCCAGCAGCTTAGTGACAGGTTCGAACACCGGGGAGCTGTTTTTT CASSLVTGSNTGELFF TRBJ2-2 - TRBV11-3 -
TGCGCCACCAAGACCGGGACAGCTAATGAAAAACTGTTTTTT CATKTGTANEKLFF TRBJ1-4 - TRBV5-1 TRBD1
TGTGCCAGCAGCCACGTGGACAGGGTCTACAATGAGCAGTTCTTC CASSHVDRVYNEQFF TRBJ2-1 - TRBV7-9 TRBD1
TGCAGTGCGGACAACAGGGGTTCGGGGAACTATGGCTACACCTTC CSADNRGSGNYGYTF TRBJ1-2 - TRBV29-1 TRBD1
TGTGCCAGCAGCAAAGAGGGGGCCGGAACAACCCATGGCTACACCTTC CASSKEGAGTTHGYTF TRBJ1-2 few TRBV21-1 -
TGCGCCAGCAGCCGTCCTCGGGACTCAGATACGCAGTATTTT CASSRPRDSDTQYF TRBJ2-3 - TRBV4-1 -
TGTGCCAGTAGTAACAGGGGAGATAATTCACCCCTCCACTTT CASSNRGDNSPLHF TRBJ1-6 - TRBV19 TRBD1
TGTGCCTGGGGGGACAGCAAGTTCGAGCAGTACTTC CAWGDSKFEQYF TRBJ2-7 - TRBV30 TRBD1
TGTGCCAGCAGCCCGATGCGGGGAGAGACCCAGTACTTC CASSPMRGETQYF TRBJ2-5 - TRBV7-3 -
TGTGCCAGCACTGGACAGGGGGCGTCGATCACTGAAGCTTTCTTT CASTGQGASITEAFF TRBJ1-1 - TRBV27 TRBD1
TGTGCCAGCAGCCGCTCAGGGGTAAGCAATCAGCCCCAGCATTTT CASSRSGVSNQPQHF TRBJ1-5 - TRBV7-2 -
TGTGCCAGCAGCAGGGACAGGGACACTGAAGCTTTCTTT CASSRDRDTEAFF TRBJ1-1 - TRBV12-3/TRBV12-4 TRBD1
TGTGCCAGCAGCAAAGGTGTCGGACAGGGGCCAGAGACCCAGTACTTC CASSKGVGQGPETQYF TRBJ2-5 - TRBV21-1 -
TGTGCCAGCTCACCTATGCAGGGAGGAATGGATTCACCCCTCCACTTT CASSPMQGGMDSPLHF TRBJ1-6 - TRBV18 -
TGTGCCAGCAGCCATCTCGGACAGGTCGGATCCTCTGGGGCCAACGTCCTGACTTTC CASSHLGQVGSSGANVLTF TRBJ2-6 few TRBV3-1/TRBV3-2 TRBD1
TGTGCCAGCAGCAGTTGGAAAGCGGGGCAAGAGACCCAGTACTTC CASSSWKAGQETQYF TRBJ2-5 - TRBV21-1 -
TGTGCCAGCAGCCAAGTCCCGGGGGGGCGGAATGAGCAGTTCTTC CASSQVPGGRNEQFF TRBJ2-1 - TRBV3-1/TRBV3-2 TRBD2
TGTGCCAGCAGCGTAGAAGGACTAGCGGGGGAAAACATTCAGTACTTC CASSVEGLAGENIQYF TRBJ2-4 - TRBV9 TRBD2
TGTGCCAGCAGCTTTGGGGCATACAATGAGCAGTTCTTC CASSFGAYNEQFF TRBJ2-1 - TRBV11-2 -
TGTGCCAGCAGCCCGGGACAGGGACCTTACGAGCAGTACTTC CASSPGQGPYEQYF TRBJ2-7 - TRBV3-1/TRBV3-2 TRBD1
TGCGCCAGCAGCGGGCGGGACAGCCAGTTTAACTATGGCTACACCTTC CASSGRDSQFNYGYTF TRBJ1-2 - TRBV4-3 TRBD1
TGCGCCAGCAGCACGGACAGAGGATTGAACGAGCAGTACTTC CASSTDRGLNEQYF TRBJ2-7 - TRBV5-1 -
TGTGCCAGCAGTGTGGAGGGGACGACTAATGAAAAACTGTTTTTT CASSVEGTTNEKLFF TRBJ1-4 few TRBV2 -
TGTGCCAGCAGCGTAGAGCTCCAGCGGGGGGGCAATGAGCAGTTCTTC CASSVELQRGGNEQFF TRBJ2-1 - TRBV9 TRBD2
TGTGCCAGTAGTATAACAGGTTCGAGAGCCAAAAACATTCAGTACTTC CASSITGSRAKNIQYF TRBJ2-4 - TRBV19 -
TGTGCCAGCAGCCCGGGGGGGTGGAGCTCCTACGAGCAGTACTTC CASSPGGWSSYEQYF TRBJ2-7 - TRBV5-5 TRBD2
TGTGCCAGCAGCTTAGTGAAGGGGACTGGTGAAGCTTTCTTT CASSLVKGTGEAFF TRBJ1-1 - TRBV7-6 -
TGTGCCTGGAGCGGGAGGGGGTACGAGCAGTACTTC CAWSGRGYEQYF TRBJ2-7 - TRBV30 TRBD2
TGTGCCAGCACTAATCGGCGGGGGGCCTCCTACAATGAGCAGTTCTTC CASTNRRGASYNEQFF TRBJ2-1 - TRBV7-2 TRBD2
TGTGCCAGCAGCTTACTAGGCAAGGCTGTCACAGATACGCAGTATTTT CASSLLGKAVTDTQYF TRBJ2-3 - TRBV7-9 -
TGTGCCAGCAGCTTTGGCTACCAAGAGACCCAGTACTTC CASSFGYQETQYF TRBJ2-5 once TRBV5-6 -
TGCGCCAGCAGCTTACAGCCCCCTGGGACTGAAGCTTTCTTT CASSLQPPGTEAFF TRBJ1-1 few TRBV5-1 -
TGCAGTGCTAGTGCCACAGGGGGCTGGCGAATGGGCTACACCTTC CSASATGGWRMGYTF TRBJ1-2 - TRBV20-1 TRBD1
TGTGCCAGCAGCTTAGAGACGGGGAGCTCTGGAAACACCATATATTTT CASSLETGSSGNTIYF TRBJ1-3 - TRBV11-2 -
TGCGCCAGCAGCGCCTTACCAGGGGGCTGGGAGACCCAGTACTTC CASSALPGGWETQYF TRBJ2-5 - TRBV5-1 TRBD1
TGTGCCACCCAGGGACAGGGGGACACTGAAGCTTTCTTT CATQGQGDTEAFF TRBJ1-1 - TRBV10-3 TRBD1
TGTGCCAGCAGCCCGGGGGGTAGGGTAGAGAGGTACTTC CASSPGGRVERYF TRBJ2-5 - TRBV11-2 TRBD2
TGTGCCAGCTCACCACCGGGACAGGGGGGCACCGGGGAGCTGTTTTTT CASSPPGQGGTGELFF TRBJ2-2 - TRBV18 TRBD1